This T cell receptor beta chain was identified in a study of blood T cell repertoires in COVID-19. In the study overall: Samples taken during acute and convalescent COVID-19 were collected in the United States, Italy and Spain. Nucleic acid was either cDNA or gDNA, and it came from T cells, B-cell-depleted T cells, or PBMCs.

The CDR3 has 16 amino acids. Germline lookup yields CDR1 SGHRS and CDR2 YFSETQ. V lost 4 bases and J lost 4; bases outside the gene matches: 5. Repertoires were generated with immunoSEQ multiplex PCR, while TCRdb's copy carries only in-frame clones and drops some. Of about 130,000 clones in the sample, approximately 88% were seen once. This sequence was found in a man in his fifties or sixties with acute or convalescent COVID-19. The sequencing input was peripheral blood. This chain uses TRBV5-1 with TRBJ2-3; 14 positions agree with TRBD2. The CDR3 DNA is TGCGCCAGCAGCCCCCCGGGACTAGCGGGAGCAGATACGCAGTATTTT. It translates to CASSPPGLAGADTQYF. The full variable domain, its missing parts supplied by reference TRBV5-1 and TRBJ2-3, is KAGVTQTPRYLIKTRGQQVTLSCSPISGHRSVSWYQQTPGQGLQFLFEYFSETQRNKGNFPGRFSGRQFSNSRSEMNVSTLELGDSALYLCASSPPGLAGADTQYFGPGTRLTVL.